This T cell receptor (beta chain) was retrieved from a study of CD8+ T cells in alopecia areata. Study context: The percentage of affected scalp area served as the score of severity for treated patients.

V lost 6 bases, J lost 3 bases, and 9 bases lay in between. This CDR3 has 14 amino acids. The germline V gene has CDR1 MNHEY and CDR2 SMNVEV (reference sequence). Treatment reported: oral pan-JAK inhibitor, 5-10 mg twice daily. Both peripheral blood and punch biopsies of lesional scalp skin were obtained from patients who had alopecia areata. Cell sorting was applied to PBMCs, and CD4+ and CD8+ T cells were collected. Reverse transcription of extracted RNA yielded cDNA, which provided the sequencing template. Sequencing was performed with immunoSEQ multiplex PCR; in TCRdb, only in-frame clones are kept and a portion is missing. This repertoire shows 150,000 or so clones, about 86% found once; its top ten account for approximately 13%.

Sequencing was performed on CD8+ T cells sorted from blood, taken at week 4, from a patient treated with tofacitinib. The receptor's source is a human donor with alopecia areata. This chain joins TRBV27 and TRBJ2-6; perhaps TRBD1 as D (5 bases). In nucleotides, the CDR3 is TGTGCCAGCAGCGACAGCTTTGGGGCCAACGTCCTGACTTTC. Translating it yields CASSDSFGANVLTF.